Below are 29 T cell receptor beta chains sequenced from a single sample in a study of CD8 T cells in ankylosing spondylitis (dated by TCRdb to about 2017). Library method: 5' RACE. TCRdb records Illumina HiSeq 2500 as the sequencer. Starting from the raw public reads, TCRdb applied fastp trimming at Q25, assembled clones with MiXCR and retained in-frame beta chains. A single entry per CDR3 protein holds the most common genes and DNA from its merged rows. For this sample the table gives 130,000 to 150,000 distinct CDR3 sequences, of which 7% to 10% were detected only once. About 7.1% of the sample comes from the top ten. The sample consisted of synovial fluid, either unsorted or a sorted T cell fraction (not recorded which). The source is a male donor with ankylosing spondylitis.

The table lists this clonotype with a few counts. The DNA for the CDR3 is TGCGCCAGCAGACTAACATACTCTGGGGCCAACGTCCTGACTTTC. Protein: CASRLTYSGANVLTF. This rearrangement joins TRBV10-2 to TRBJ2-6; no firm D call. Germline values: CDR1 WSHSY, CDR2 SAAADI. The V and J ends lost 6 bases and 0 bases respectively, with 9 bases between them. CDR3 length equals 15 residues.

The CDR3 loop reads CASSLLDSATNEKLFF. The CDR3 DNA reads TGTGCCAGCAGTCTGCTGGACAGTGCAACTAATGAAAAACTGTTTTTT. The V call is TRBV28, the J call TRBJ1-4; perhaps TRBD1 as D (6 bases). Germline lookup yields CDR1 MDHEN and CDR2 SYDVKM. The CDR3 runs to 16 residues. Trimming shortened V by 5 bases and J by 0 bases, and 13 bases separated the two germline ends. Combining the CDR3 with reference TRBV28 and TRBJ1-4 gives the whole variable domain DVKVTQSSRYLVKRTGEKVFLECVQDMDHENMFWYRQDPGLGLRLIYFSYDVKMKEKGDIPEGYSVSREKKERFSLILESASTNQTSMYLCASSLLDSATNEKLFFGSGTQLSVL.

The sample holds a few counts of this clonotype. This chain uses TRBV5-6 with TRBJ2-6, with D maybe TRBD1 (5 bases). Germline CDR1 SGHDT, CDR2 YYEEEE. Trimming removed 1 base from V and 0 bases from J, with 8 bases in between. This CDR3 spans 16 amino acids. The CDR3 here is CASSLQGFSGANVLTF. The CDR3 nucleotides are TGTGCCAGCAGCTTGCAGGGCTTCTCTGGGGCCAACGTCCTGACTTTC. Combining the CDR3 with reference TRBV5-6 and TRBJ2-6 gives the whole variable domain DAGVTQSPTHLIKTRGQQVTLRCSPKSGHDTVSWYQQALGQGPQFIFQYYEEEERQRGNFPDRFSGHQFPNYSSELNVNALLLGDSALYLCASSLQGFSGANVLTFGAGSRLTVL.

About this clonotype itself: At one end, the junction sequence differs from germline, possibly due to a read error. The chain links TRBV7-7 to TRBJ2-7; 8 bases are shared with TRBD2. The CDR3 has 16 residues. CDR1 and CDR2 from the germline V gene are SSHAT and FNYEAQ (reference sequence). The CDR3 reads CASSRVEAGAAGEQYF. In DNA form, the CDR3 reads TGTGCTAGCAGCCGCGTGGAAGCGGGGGCCGCGGGCGAGCAGTACTTC.

This clonotype was seen a few times. The chain couples TRBV5-1 to TRBJ2-1, with D tentatively TRBD1 or TRBD2 (7 bases each). Germline lookup yields CDR1 SGHRS and CDR2 YFSETQ. There are 16 residues in the CDR3. Trimming left V 4 bases short and J 4 bases short, with 18 bases between. DNA of the CDR3: TGCGCCAGCAGCCGTTCAGGGGGGGCGAGATACAATGAGCAGTTCTTC. Encoded protein: CASSRSGGARYNEQFF. Based on the CDR3 plus reference TRBV5-1 and TRBJ2-1, the full variable domain is KAGVTQTPRYLIKTRGQQVTLSCSPISGHRSVSWYQQTPGQGLQFLFEYFSETQRNKGNFPGRFSGRQFSNSRSEMNVSTLELGDSALYLCASSRSGGARYNEQFFGPGTRLTVL.

The chain is built from TRBV20-1 and TRBJ2-7; tentative D call: TRBD2 (5 bases). The length of the CDR3 is 16 residues. V dropped 2 bases and J dropped 3 bases, with 20 bases sitting between them. Per germline, CDR1 DFQATT and CDR2 SNEGSKA (reference sequence). CDR3 DNA: TGCAGTGCTAGAATCGCTATTCGGGGTGGCCTCTACGAGCAGTACTTC. Translation: CSARIAIRGGLYEQYF.

The genes are TRBV4-3 and TRBJ1-6; 9 positions match TRBD1. Germline V gene data show CDR1 as LGHNA and CDR2 as YSLEER. J gave up 10 bases and V 0 bases, and 4 bases lay outside the gene matches. The CDR3 loop spans 15 amino acids. CDR3 DNA: TGCGCCAGCAGCCAAGATGGGACAGGGCGGTCACCCCTCCACTTT. Protein sequence: CASSQDGTGRSPLHF.

This clonotype was recorded many times. The chain links TRBV7-2 to TRBJ2-3; 10 positions agree with TRBD2. The CDR3 covers 16 residues. Per the germline V gene, CDR1 is SGHTA and CDR2 is FQGNSA. V shed 5 bases, J shed 8 bases, and the junction held 13 bases outside the gene matches. Here the CDR3 reads CASSPASGGGGGTQYF. The CDR3 DNA follows: TGTGCCAGCAGCCCAGCTAGCGGGGGCGGGGGGGGTACGCAGTATTTT.

This clonotype appeared many times. This chain connects TRBV12-3 or TRBV12-4 to TRBJ1-1, with D unresolved. V lost 0 bases to trimming and J lost 4 bases, with 12 bases between them. The CDR3 covers 15 residues. CDR3 sequence reads: CASSLAVIWGTEAFF. Written as DNA, the CDR3 is TGTGCCAGCAGTTTAGCCGTGATCTGGGGCACTGAAGCTTTCTTT.

This clonotype was seen at least ten times. CDR3 protein: CSVRRLLYNEQFF. Written as DNA, the CDR3 is TGCAGCGTCCGGCGACTTCTCTACAATGAGCAGTTCTTC. The gene calls are TRBV29-1 and TRBJ2-1; D gene uncertain. Trimming pared 6 bases from V and 3 bases from J, leaving 12 bases between. The CDR3 is made up of 13 amino acids. Germline V gives CDR1 SQVTM, CDR2 ANQGSEA.

The V call is TRBV11-2, the J call TRBJ2-7; D gene ambiguous. CDR1 and CDR2 (germline): SGHAT, FQNNGV. Trimming took 1 base from V and 3 from J, leaving 10 bases between them. CDR3 length equals 14 residues. The CDR3 region is CASSLVPVLYEQYF. Here the CDR3 DNA reads TGTGCCAGCAGCTTAGTGCCTGTTCTCTACGAGCAGTACTTC. The whole variable domain, filled in from reference TRBV11-2 and TRBJ2-7, reads EAGVAQSPRYKIIEKRQSVAFWCNPISGHATLYWYQQILGQGPKLLIQFQNNGVVDDSQLPKDRFSAERLKGVDSTLKIQPAKLEDSAVYLCASSLVPVLYEQYFGPGTRLTVT.

This clonotype was counted only a few times. The chain joins TRBV27 to TRBJ2-6; D unresolved. CDR1 and CDR2 (germline): MNHEY, SMNVEV (reference sequence). V lost 2 bases and J 0 bases, leaving 14 bases between the germline ends. This CDR3 has 18 amino acids. In DNA form, the CDR3 reads TGTGCCAGCAGTTTAATCGTAGGGCTAAGCTCTGGGGCCAACGTCCTGACTTTC. It specifies CASSLIVGLSSGANVLTF.

This clonotype appeared many times. The V call is TRBV5-1, the J call TRBJ1-1; D may be TRBD1 (6 bases). The CDR3 length is 16 residues. Germline V CDR1 and CDR2: SGHRS, YFSETQ. The V and J ends lost 2 bases and 2 bases respectively, with 16 bases between them. The CDR3 nucleotides read TGCGCCAGCAGCTTTTTAGGGCGGGGGACAAACACTGAAGCTTTCTTT. This encodes CASSFLGRGTNTEAFF.

This clonotype was seen repeatedly, ten times or more. This chain joins TRBV7-9 and TRBJ2-6, with D hard to call. The germline V and J ends were trimmed by 2 bases and 1 base, with 9 bases remaining between them. This CDR3 is 16 amino acids long. Germline CDR1 SEHNR, CDR2 FQNEAQ (reference sequence). The CDR3 bases are TGTGCCAGCAGCTTAACATCGAATTCTGGGGCCAACGTCCTGACTTTC. This encodes CASSLTSNSGANVLTF. The full variable domain, completed using reference TRBV7-9 and TRBJ2-6, is DTGVSQNPRHKITKRGQNVTFRCDPISEHNRLYWYRQTLGQGPEFLTYFQNEAQLEKSRLLSDRFSAERPKGSFSTLEIQRTEQGDSAMYLCASSLTSNSGANVLTFGAGSRLTVL.

The chain's CDR3 is CATSDSRGYTF. In DNA form, the CDR3 reads TGTGCCACCAGTGATTCCAGGGGCTACACCTTC. The chain has TRBV24-1 and TRBJ1-2; D is uncertain. From germline, CDR1 is KGHDR and CDR2 SFDVKD. CDR3 length: 11 amino acids. V shed 2 bases and J shed 8 bases, with 5 bases lying between them.

The rearrangement links TRBV5-6 to TRBJ2-7; a possible D gene is TRBD2 (7 bases). The CDR3 is 18 residues long. Germline V gives CDR1 SGHDT, CDR2 YYEEEE. V lost 8 bases to trimming and J lost 0 bases, with 27 bases between them. Here the CDR3 reads CARRPGLLGGPSSYEQYF. CDR3 DNA sequence: TGTGCCAGGAGACCCGGACTACTGGGGGGGCCAAGCTCCTACGAGCAGTACTTC.

At least ten counts were recorded for this clonotype. V gene TRBV6-2 or TRBV6-3 combines with J gene TRBJ2-5, with TRBD1 identical over 8 bases. The CDR3 has 13 residues. Germline CDR1 reads MNHEY; CDR2 reads SVGEGT. After removal of 10 bases from V and 4 bases from J, the junction contained 8 bases not matched to a gene. CDR3 sequence (DNA): TGTGCCAACGGACAGGGCGGCGGAGAGACCCAGTACTTC. Translated: CANGQGGGETQYF.

This clonotype was seen many times. This sequence joins TRBV3-1 and TRBJ1-1; tentative D call: TRBD1 (5 bases). The CDR3 has 13 residues. Trimming took off 4 bases at V and 11 bases at J, with 17 bases between the two ends. Germline CDR1 LGHDT, CDR2 YNNKEL (reference sequence). CDR3 protein: CASSLRQFPVAFF. CDR3 nucleotide sequence: TGTGCCAGCAGCCTTAGACAGTTCCCTGTGGCTTTCTTT.

This clonotype was picked up many times. The chain links TRBV21-1 to TRBJ1-6; the DNA was not used to check the table's D call, TRBD1. TRBV21-1 is an annotated pseudogene. The CDR3 consists of 18 residues. CDR3 nucleotide sequence: TGTGCCAGCAGCAAAAAAAGCCCGGCAGGGGGCTATAATTCACCCCTCCACTTT. Translation: CASSKKSPAGGYNSPLHF.

This clonotype has at least ten counts. Here the CDR3 DNA reads TGTGCCAGCAGCCCAGGCCAGCTCCATCAGCCCCAGCATTTT. This gives the protein CASSPGQLHQPQHF. The chain has TRBV9 and TRBJ1-5; no definite D call. This CDR3 spans 14 amino acids. Germline lookup yields CDR1 SGDLS and CDR2 YYNGEE. Trimming shortened V by 4 bases and J by 5 bases, and 13 bases separated the two germline ends.

This clonotype appeared many times. CDR3 nucleotide sequence: TGTGCCAGCAGCTTAGGGACAGGGTCCTACAATGAGCAGTTCTTC. Its translation: CASSLGTGSYNEQFF. V gene TRBV11-2 combines with J gene TRBJ2-1; 8 bases map to TRBD1. V shed 1 base, J shed 1 base, and the junction held 0 bases outside the gene matches. The CDR3 runs to 15 residues. The germline gives CDR1 SGHAT, CDR2 FQNNGV.

This chain joins TRBV5-1 and TRBJ1-6; D remains unclear. CDR3 length: 11 residues. CDR1 SGHRS and CDR2 YFSETQ come from the germline V gene. V was shortened by 7 bases and J by 1 base, with 0 bases between the two germline ends. The CDR3 DNA sequence: TGCGCCAGCTCCTATAATTCACCCCTCCACTTT. It encodes CASSYNSPLHF.

This clonotype has a handful of counts. This chain connects TRBV2 to TRBJ2-2, with 11 positions matching TRBD2. Unmatched junction bases numbered 6, after V lost 6 bases and J lost 6 bases. Germline lookup yields CDR1 SNHLY and CDR2 FYNNEI. The CDR3 loop spans 15 amino acids. The CDR3 DNA reads as TGTGCCAGCAGGCAACTAGCGGGAGCGGCCGGGGAGCTGTTTTTT. Translated, it gives CASRQLAGAAGELFF.

Many counts were recorded for this clonotype. CDR3 sequence reads: CASSSRTGPGYGYTF. The CDR3 nucleotides are TGTGCCAGCAGCTCTCGGACAGGCCCGGGCTATGGCTACACCTTC. V and J are TRBV9 and TRBJ1-2; TRBD1 aligns across 7 bases. Germline assignment: CDR1 SGDLS and CDR2 YYNGEE. J lost 4 bases, V lost 4 bases, and 10 bases had no gene match. The CDR3 is 15 amino acids. Variable domain in full (rest from reference TRBV9 and TRBJ1-2): DSGVTQTPKHLITATGQRVTLRCSPRSGDLSVYWYQQSLDQGLQFLIQYYNGEERAKGNILERFSAQQFPDLHSELNLSSLELGDSALYFCASSSRTGPGYGYTFGSGTRLTVV.

This clonotype was seen many times. The genes are TRBV18 and TRBJ2-1, with TRBD1 matching 10 bases. V lost 3 bases to trimming and J lost 6 bases; unmatched junction nucleotides: 11. Germline lookup yields CDR1 KGHSH and CDR2 LQKENI. This CDR3 has 17 amino acids. CDR3 nucleotides: TGTGCCAGCTCACCCGAGTACGGGACAGGGGTCATCAATGAGCAGTTCTTC. Its translation is CASSPEYGTGVINEQFF. Full variable domain (outside the CDR3, taken from reference TRBV18 and TRBJ2-1): NAGVMQNPRHLVRRRGQEARLRCSPMKGHSHVYWYRQLPEEGLKFMVYLQKENIIDESGMPKERFSAEFPKEGPSILRIQQVVRGDSAAYFCASSPEYGTGVINEQFFGPGTRLTVL.

The chain combines TRBV28 with TRBJ1-2; unclear D gene. Trimming removed 1 base from V and 7 bases from J, with 7 bases in between. Germline V gene sequence: CDR1 MDHEN, CDR2 SYDVKM. This CDR3 region has 12 residues. CDR3 residues: CASSLYGFGYTF. The CDR3 nucleotides are TGTGCCAGCAGTTTATATGGGTTTGGCTACACCTTC.

The chain recombines TRBV5-5 with TRBJ2-1; D uncertain. The germline V gene encodes CDR1 SGHKS and CDR2 YYEKEE (reference sequence). This CDR3 has 12 residues. V was trimmed by 0 bases and J by 12 bases, leaving 10 bases between them. This CDR3 reads CASSLVGPRQFF. The CDR3 nucleotides read TGTGCCAGCAGCTTGGTAGGTCCCCGGCAGTTCTTC.

In regard to this clonotype: Since a much larger clone is just one base distant, this may be a read error. This chain connects TRBV24-1 to TRBJ2-1, with D perhaps being TRBD1 or TRBD2 (5 bases each). The CDR3 length is 16 residues. CDR1 and CDR2 from the germline V gene are KGHDR and SFDVKD. DNA for the CDR3: TGTGCCGCCAGTCTAACGGGGCAGAAGACCTACAATGAGCAGTTCTTC. It codes for CAASLTGQKTYNEQFF.

The J gene is TRBJ2-5, the V gene TRBV28; D is unresolved. The ends were cut back, 4 bases at V and 6 bases at J, with 15 bases in the middle. The CDR3 loop spans 14 amino acids. CDR1 is MDHEN and CDR2 is SYDVKM in the germline V gene. The CDR3 loop is CASSSSLNAKTQYF. For the CDR3, the DNA is TGTGCCAGCAGTTCATCCCTAAACGCTAAGACCCAGTACTTC.